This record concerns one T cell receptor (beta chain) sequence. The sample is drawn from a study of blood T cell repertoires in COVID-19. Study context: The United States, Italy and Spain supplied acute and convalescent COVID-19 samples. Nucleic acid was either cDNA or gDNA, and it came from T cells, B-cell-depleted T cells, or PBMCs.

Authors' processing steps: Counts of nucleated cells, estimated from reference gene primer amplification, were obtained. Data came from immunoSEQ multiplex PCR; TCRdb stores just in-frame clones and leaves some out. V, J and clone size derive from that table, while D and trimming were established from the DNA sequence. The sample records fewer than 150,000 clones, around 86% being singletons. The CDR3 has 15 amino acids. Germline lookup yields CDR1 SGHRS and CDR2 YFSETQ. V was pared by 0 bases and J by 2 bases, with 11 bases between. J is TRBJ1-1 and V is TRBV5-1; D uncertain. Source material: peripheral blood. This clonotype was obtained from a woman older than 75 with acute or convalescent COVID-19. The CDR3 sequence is CASSLVAGSNTEAFF. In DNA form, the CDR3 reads TGCGCCAGCAGCTTGGTTGCCGGTAGCAACACTGAAGCTTTCTTT.